The 22 T cell receptor beta chains presented below share a single source sample, sequenced in a study of cytotoxic CD8 clonotypes in ibrutinib-treated CLL (dated by TCRdb to the early 2020s). Library construction relied on the immunoSEQ multiplex PCR assay. TCRdb took over this immuneACCESS table, retaining in-frame rearrangements with V and J assigned. Such tables are incomplete; in checked studies, under half of the missing clones stem from an unresolved V gene, and the remainder is unexplained. The table for this sample lists over 250,000 clones; roughly 76% of them were counted only once. About 5.3% of the sample comes from the top ten. The time point label on this specimen signifies: progressive disease on ibrutinib. The sample consisted of PBMCs, taken at disease progression, from a patient treated with ibrutinib. These TCRs come from a human donor with chronic lymphocytic leukemia.

This chain uses TRBV19 with TRBJ1-5, with 7 bases lining up with TRBD1. The germline gives CDR1 LNHDA, CDR2 SQIVND (reference sequence). The trim removed 4 bases at V and 2 bases at J, leaving 5 bases unmatched. This CDR3 is built from 15 residues. The CDR3 DNA reads as TGTGCCAGTAGTACCCGACAGGGCGGCAATCAGCCCCAGCATTTT. The encoded protein is CASSTRQGGNQPQHF.

The V and J genes are TRBV21-1 and TRBJ2-7; the table's D call, TRBD1, was not checked against the DNA. TRBV21-1 is an annotated pseudogene. The CDR3 is made up of 11 amino acids. The CDR3 DNA is TGTGCCAGCAGCAAGGGCTTCGAGCAGTACTTC. This codes for CASSKGFEQYF.

The chain carries TRBV25-1 and TRBJ1-2; a possible D gene is TRBD1 (5 bases). The V end lost 1 base, the J end lost 6 bases, and 12 bases lay between the germline ends. Germline-derived CDR1 and CDR2 are MGHDK and SYGVNS. The CDR3 consists of 14 residues. The CDR3 loop reads CASSEWGGGDGYTF. The CDR3 bases are TGTGCCAGCAGTGAATGGGGGGGAGGGGATGGCTACACCTTC.

CDR3 bases: TGTGCCAGCAGCCAAGCCTCCTACGAGCAGTACTTC. Protein product: CASSQASYEQYF. This chain links TRBV6-6 with TRBJ2-7; D call uncertain. Germline assignment: CDR1 MNHNY and CDR2 SVGAGI (reference sequence). This CDR3 spans 12 amino acids. Deletions cut 6 bases from V and 0 bases from J, with 6 bases between.

The chain is built from TRBV6-1 and TRBJ2-7, with D tentatively TRBD1 (6 bases). This CDR3 is built from 14 residues. Germline V CDR1 and CDR2: MNHNS, SASEGT. V was clipped by 0 bases and J by 3 bases, with 9 bases between them. CDR3 nucleotides: TGTGCCAGCAGTGAAGCGTGGACAGACTACGAGCAGTACTTC. Translating it yields CASSEAWTDYEQYF.

V and J are TRBV6-6 and TRBJ1-4; D remains ambiguous. The CDR3 loop spans 14 amino acids. The V end was cut by 4 bases, the J end by 3 bases, with 9 bases between. Germline loops: CDR1 MNHNY, CDR2 SVGAGI (reference sequence). In nucleotides, the CDR3 is TGTGCCAGCAGTTTGCACAGTCCTAATGAAAAACTGTTTTTT. Translated: CASSLHSPNEKLFF.

Note on this clone: At one of its ends the junction is not consistent with the germline gene, which may arise from a read error. The rearrangement uses TRBV7-9 and TRBJ2-7; 9 bases agree with TRBD1. This CDR3 has 12 residues. Germline V lookup: CDR1 SEHNR, CDR2 FQNEAQ (reference sequence). This CDR3 reads CASSLALGQGHF. The CDR3 DNA follows: TGTGCCAGCAGCTTAGCGCTGGGACAGGGACACTTC.

J is TRBJ2-7 and V is TRBV6-5, with 9 bases identical to TRBD1. V lost 2 bases, J lost 5 bases, and 7 bases stayed unmatched. The CDR3 is 15 amino acids. CDR1 and CDR2 (germline): MNHEY, SVGAGI. The CDR3 reads CASSYGGTGPNEQYF. For the CDR3, the DNA is TGTGCCAGCAGTTACGGAGGGACAGGGCCCAACGAGCAGTACTTC.

The CDR3 is CASGTGTYEQYF. DNA of the CDR3: TGCGCCAGCGGGACAGGTACCTACGAGCAGTACTTC. This rearrangement joins TRBV5-1 to TRBJ2-7, with 8 bases matching TRBD1. The J segment lost 2 bases and the V segment lost 7 bases, leaving 2 bases of the junction unmatched. There are 12 residues in the CDR3. The germline V gene has CDR1 SGHRS and CDR2 YFSETQ.

The gene calls are TRBV19 and TRBJ2-4; D might be TRBD2 (5 bases). The germline gives CDR1 LNHDA, CDR2 SQIVND (reference sequence). Trimming took off 5 bases at V and 6 bases at J, with 20 bases between the two ends. The CDR3 runs 16 residues. The CDR3 DNA sequence: TGTGCCAGTAGTGGACCCTTCCGACCACGGGGAAACATTCAGTACTTC. It translates to CASSGPFRPRGNIQYF.

This clone was seen once. The chain carries TRBV27 and TRBJ2-7; the D is unclear. The CDR3 length is 14 residues. Germline loops: CDR1 MNHEY, CDR2 SMNVEV (reference sequence). V was shortened by 4 bases and J by 7 bases, with 17 bases between the two germline ends. The DNA of the CDR3 is TGTGCCAGCAGTTATAAGGGCCGTTCGAGGGAGCAGTACTTC. It specifies CASSYKGRSREQYF.

This rearrangement joins TRBV29-1 to TRBJ2-1; D is unclear. Trimming removed 5 bases at V and 0 bases at J, with 20 bases between. This CDR3 spans 17 amino acids. Germline V gene data show CDR1 as SQVTM and CDR2 as ANQGSEA. DNA for the CDR3: TGCAGCGTTCCGGCGTGGCCCCCAACGTTCTCCTACAATGAGCAGTTCTTC. This translates into CSVPAWPPTFSYNEQFF.

This chain connects TRBV6-5 to TRBJ2-7, with D tentatively TRBD1 (5 bases). Germline V gene sequence: CDR1 MNHEY, CDR2 SVGAGI. This CDR3 comprises 14 residues. The V end lost 7 bases, the J end lost 4 bases, and 17 bases lay between the germline ends. CDR3 nucleotides: TGTGCCAGCATTTCACAGGAAACCCCTTACGAGCAGTACTTC. This codes for CASISQETPYEQYF.

This clone has more than one count but fewer than ten. The genes are TRBV5-6 and TRBJ2-7; maybe TRBD1 (6 bases). The CDR3 spans 14 residues. CDR1 is SGHDT, CDR2 YYEEEE, per germline. Trimming left V 0 bases short and J 7 bases short, with 14 bases between. The CDR3, as DNA: TGTGCCAGCAGCTTGGCGCCAGGGGTGCATGAGCAGTACTTC. Translation gives CASSLAPGVHEQYF.

This chain connects TRBV28 to TRBJ1-5; 8 nucleotides agree with TRBD1. CDR1 is MDHEN, CDR2 SYDVKM, per germline. V lost 7 bases to trimming and J lost 7 bases; unmatched junction nucleotides: 9. CDR3 length equals 14 residues. The CDR3 sequence is CASKSRTGPQPQHF. CDR3 in DNA: TGTGCCAGCAAAAGTAGGACAGGGCCCCAGCCCCAGCATTTT.

CDR3 nucleotide sequence: TGTGCCAGCAGCCCCGAGCGGACAGCTCGCTCCTACGAGCAGTACTTC. Translation gives CASSPERTARSYEQYF. V and J are TRBV9 and TRBJ2-7, with D possibly being TRBD1 (6 bases). Germline CDR1 reads SGDLS; CDR2 reads YYNGEE. Trimming pared 4 bases from V and 0 bases from J, leaving 17 bases between. There are 16 residues in the CDR3.

The chain couples TRBV11-3 to TRBJ2-3; D might be TRBD1 (5 bases). Germline V CDR1 and CDR2: SGHNT, YENEEA. CDR3 length: 16 residues. V lost 5 bases and J 1 base, leaving 16 bases between the germline ends. This CDR3 reads CASSKTQGLGTDTQYF. The CDR3 nucleotides read TGTGCCAGCAGCAAAACGCAGGGATTGGGCACAGATACGCAGTATTTT.

The count of this clone is one. The gene calls are TRBV11-2 and TRBJ2-6, with a weak D call TRBD1 (6 bases). Germline CDR1 and CDR2: SGHAT and FQNNGV. Trimming left V 2 bases short and J 3 bases short, with 14 bases between. CDR3 size: 17 residues. The DNA for the CDR3 is TGTGCCAGCAGCTTATTTAGACAGGCGGTTGGGGCCAACGTCCTGACTTTC. Its protein is CASSLFRQAVGANVLTF.

The chain uses TRBV29-1 and TRBJ1-1; the match to TRBD1 covers 9 bases. Trimming removed 1 base from V and 5 bases from J; junction bases left unmatched: 5. Germline V gene lookup returns CDR1 SQVTM and CDR2 ANQGSEA. The CDR3 length is 14 residues. The CDR3 is CSVEVQGAVTEAFF. The CDR3 coding sequence is TGCAGCGTTGAAGTACAGGGGGCGGTTACTGAAGCTTTCTTT.

V usage is TRBV5-4 and J usage is TRBJ2-3, with 8 bases lining up with TRBD2. Germline V CDR1 and CDR2: SGHNT, YYREEE (reference sequence). This CDR3 spans 15 amino acids. J lost 4 bases, V lost 2 bases, and 6 bases had no gene match. The CDR3 coding sequence is TGTGCCAGCAGCTTACCGGGACTAGAATCAGATACGCAGTATTTT. Amino acids: CASSLPGLESDTQYF.

The chain uses TRBV5-6 and TRBJ2-5; D uncertain. V gave up 1 base and J gave up 6 bases, with 10 bases separating them. This CDR3 is 13 amino acids long. Germline V gene data show CDR1 as SGHDT and CDR2 as YYEEEE. The CDR3 DNA reads as TGTGCCAGCAGCTTGATTAGGATCCAGACCCAGTACTTC. Its protein product is CASSLIRIQTQYF. Full variable domain (rest looked up from reference TRBV5-6 and TRBJ2-5): DAGVTQSPTHLIKTRGQQVTLRCSPKSGHDTVSWYQQALGQGPQFIFQYYEEEERQRGNFPDRFSGHQFPNYSSELNVNALLLGDSALYLCASSLIRIQTQYFGPGTRLLVL.

CDR3 amino acids: CSVGTEKLFF. The DNA for the CDR3 is TGCAGCGTTGGGACAGAAAAACTGTTTTTT. V is TRBV29-1 and J is TRBJ1-4; tentatively, D is TRBD1 (5 bases). The V gene's germline CDR1 is SQVTM and CDR2 ANQGSEA. The CDR3 is 10 residues long. Trimming stripped 4 bases from V and 8 bases from J, with 5 bases between.